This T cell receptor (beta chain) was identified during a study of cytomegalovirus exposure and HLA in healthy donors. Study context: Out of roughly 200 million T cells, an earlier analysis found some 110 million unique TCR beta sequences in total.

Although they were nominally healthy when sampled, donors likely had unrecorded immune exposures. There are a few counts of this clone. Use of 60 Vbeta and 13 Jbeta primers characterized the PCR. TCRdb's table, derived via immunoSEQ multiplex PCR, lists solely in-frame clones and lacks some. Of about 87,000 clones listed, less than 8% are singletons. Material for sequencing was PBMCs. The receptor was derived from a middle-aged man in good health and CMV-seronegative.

The CDR3 sequence: CASSRIAGHSYNEQFF. CDR3 sequence (DNA): TGTGCCAGTAGTAGAATAGCGGGACACTCCTACAATGAGCAGTTCTTC. The chain uses TRBV19 and TRBJ2-1, with 8 bases fitting TRBD2. CDR3 length equals 16 residues. CDR1 LNHDA and CDR2 SQIVND come from the germline V gene (reference sequence). Trimming removed 4 bases from V and 0 bases from J; junction bases left unmatched: 5.